This note documents a single T cell receptor (beta chain) sequence. Its specific antigen is unknown. Base qualities are not provided; no much larger clone lies one nucleotide away. TCRbeta CDR3 regions were amplified from genomic DNA using the immunoSEQ Assay, a bias-controlled multiplex PCR. Concerning the study's data processing: Nucleated cell counts per sample were estimated from amplification of reference gene primers within the assay. To quantify the absolute abundance of each unique TCRbeta CDR3 rearrangement, sequence reads were collapsed and filtered. For each sample, productive Simpson clonality was calculated as the square root of Simpson's diversity index across productive rearrangements. TCRdb mirrors the immuneACCESS table, restricted to in-frame sequences. Some clones are absent from its copies; in checked studies, under half trace to an unresolved V gene, and the reason for the others is unknown. V, J and clone size derive from that table, while D and trimming were established from the DNA sequence. Here the sample has 210,000 or so clones; more than 75% occur a single time. 4.3% of the sample belongs to the ten largest clones.

This entry comes from a study of blood T cell repertoires in COVID-19 (dated by TCRdb to the early 2020s). Notes on the research overall: Collaborator samples came from the United States, Italy and Spain and covered acute and convalescent phases of COVID-19. The material from the prospective study consisted of cDNA or gDNA derived from T cells, B-cell-depleted T cells, or PBMCs. Deeply sampled blood TCRbeta repertoires from subjects exposed to, actively infected with, or recovered from COVID-19 were included in the dataset. A freely available public database, intended as a resource for researchers studying the immune response to SARS-CoV-2, is where the repertoires were released. Samples came from the ongoing ImmuneRACE study (first 160 participants) plus 1,254 subjects from 6 global collaborators. Sample metadata almost always included a de-identified subject ID, COVID-19 status, age in years and sex. Where available, HLA class I and class II types were taken from metadata supplied by the sample provider and were not determined by assay-based typing. Overall results and qualifications from the work: Clinical and demographic metadata were provided uncurated, with the amount varying by source and participant.

Participants in the prospective study were aged roughly 18 to 100 years, lived in over 20 United States geographic areas, and enrolled through a virtual design. In the prospective study, participants were assigned to cohorts based on the clinical history participants reported in a screening survey and a study questionnaire. Each participant in the prospective study had whole blood, serum and a nasopharyngeal or oropharyngeal swab collected by mobile phlebotomists. Prospective study participants could optionally give additional blood draws and questionnaires over an approximately two-month period. Before DNA extraction, prospective study blood samples were shipped either frozen or at room temperature. From a lookup of the germline V gene, CDR1 and CDR2 are SNHLY and FYNNEI. Including the terminal cysteine and phenylalanine, the CDR3 comprises 14 residues. Only the CDR3 DNA is retained, 42 bases long and in frame from the first base. V is shortened by 6 bases, J by 7 bases, and the region joining them spans 19 bases.

Here the chain combines TRBV2 and TRBJ2-7; a tentative D match to TRBD1 spans 6 bases. Sequencing was carried out using PBMCs or T cells enriched from blood (not recorded which). The source of this sequence is a man aged 30 to 39 with acute COVID-19. The DNA sequence is TGTGCCAGCAGAATCAGGGGCCTCGGTAGAGAGCAGTACTTC. It translates as CASRIRGLGREQYF.